The rows below give T cell receptor beta chains drawn from one sample of a study of CD8 T cells in Susac syndrome. TCRdb fed the immunoSEQ multiplex PCR reads into MiXCR, producing one record per CDR3 protein. The sample consists of fewer than 65,000 distinct CDR3 sequences, roughly 92% of them appearing once. The sequenced material came from CD8+ T cells from PBMCs. The receptors shown here come from a human donor in good health. Both conserved end residues are part of each CDR3. The order of the fields is clone size, V gene, J gene, D gene, CDR3 length, CDR3 DNA, CDR3 protein. D genes are given only for firm matches. The size entry is marked missing in some rows and otherwise reads once, few, many or a size class.

>-|TRBV20-1|TRBJ1-1|-|14
TGCAGTGCTAGAGATGGAGGGGTTAACACTGAAGCTTTCTTT
CSARDGGVNTEAFF
>-|TRBV20-1|TRBJ2-4|-|20
TGCAGTGCTAGACCGCAGACGAGGGGGGGCGACCTCCTAGCCAAAAACATTCAGTACTTC
CSARPQTRGGDLLAKNIQYF
>-|TRBV4-3|TRBJ2-7|-|15
TGCGCCAGCAGCCAGCTCGCGGACACCCCCTACGAGCAGTACTTC
CASSQLADTPYEQYF
>-|TRBV30|TRBJ1-5|TRBD1|15
TGTGCCTGGAACGACGGGACAGGGTCCAATCAGCCCCAGCATTTT
CAWNDGTGSNQPQHF
>-|TRBV6-6|TRBJ1-4|-|14
TGTGCCAGCAGTTACTGGGGAATAGGTGAAAAACTGTTTTTT
CASSYWGIGEKLFF
>-|TRBV6-2/TRBV6-3|TRBJ2-5|TRBD1|15
TGTGCCAGCGCACACACAGGGGGCTTAAGAGAGACCCAGTACTTC
CASAHTGGLRETQYF
>once|TRBV6-2/TRBV6-3|TRBJ2-3|-|17
TGTGCCAGCAGTTACGTCCGGGCATCGCTAAGCACAGATACGCAGTATTTT
CASSYVRASLSTDTQYF
>-|TRBV4-3|TRBJ2-7|-|14
TGCGCCAGCAGCCAGCTGCAAGGGACCTACGAGCAGTACTTC
CASSQLQGTYEQYF
>-|TRBV19|TRBJ1-2|-|16
TGTGCCAGTTATGACTATGATCAGGGAGGACTCTATGGCTACACCTTC
CASYDYDQGGLYGYTF
>-|TRBV4-1|TRBJ1-2|-|15
TGCGCCAGCAGCCCTGGGGGGACACCTAACTATGGCTACACCTTC
CASSPGGTPNYGYTF
>-|TRBV7-9|TRBJ2-7|TRBD2|14
TGTGCCAGCAGCATGACAGAGCGGGAGTTCGAGCAGTACTTC
CASSMTEREFEQYF
>-|TRBV5-4|TRBJ1-1|TRBD1|17
TGTGCCAGCAGCCGGGGGGACAGGGGGCCTATGAACACTGAAGCTTTCTTT
CASSRGDRGPMNTEAFF
>-|TRBV4-3|TRBJ1-5|-|15
TGCGCCAGCAGCCAAGTATGGGACAACCATCAGCCCCAGCATTTT
CASSQVWDNHQPQHF
>-|TRBV6-1|TRBJ2-7|-|14
TGTGCCAGCAGTGACTCGGGGGTTGGTAACGAGCAGTACTTC
CASSDSGVGNEQYF
>-|TRBV30|TRBJ2-7|TRBD2|12
TGTGCCTGGATAGCGGGGACCTACGAGCAGTACTTC
CAWIAGTYEQYF
>-|TRBV27|TRBJ1-5|-|14
TGTGCCAGCAGTCCTACGGGGGGCGGTCAGCCCCAGCATTTT
CASSPTGGGQPQHF
>-|TRBV6-5|TRBJ2-7|-|14
TGTGCCAGCAGCCTAAGGGGGGACGGCTACGAGCAGTACTTC
CASSLRGDGYEQYF
>-|TRBV7-8|TRBJ1-2|-|14
TGTGCCAGCAGCTTAGTAACCTCCCCCCATGGCTACACCTTC
CASSLVTSPHGYTF
>-|TRBV27|TRBJ2-3|-|16
TGTGCCAGCAGCCGCCAACAATCTCTAGGCACAGATACGCAGTATTTT
CASSRQQSLGTDTQYF
>-|TRBV27|TRBJ2-7|-|16
TGTGCCAGCAGTTCAAAGGCAGTGCGAACATCCTACGAGCAGTACTTC
CASSSKAVRTSYEQYF
>-|TRBV6-1|TRBJ1-2|-|15
TGTGCCAGCAGTGAATTTTACAGGGCTAACTATGGCTACACCTTC
CASSEFYRANYGYTF
>-|TRBV12-3/TRBV12-4|TRBJ2-7|TRBD2|15
TGTGCCAGCAGTGCCTATAGCGGGGGGGCCGGTGAGCAGTACTTC
CASSAYSGGAGEQYF
>-|TRBV3-1|TRBJ1-5|-|14
TGTGCCAGCAGCCACGGAGTAGGGGGGCAGCCCCAGCATTTT
CASSHGVGGQPQHF
>-|TRBV12-3/TRBV12-4|TRBJ2-3|TRBD1|15
TGTGCCAGCAGCTACCGACAGGGGCCCACAGATACGCAGTATTTT
CASSYRQGPTDTQYF
>-|TRBV2|TRBJ2-1|TRBD2|14
TGTGCCAGCAGTTGGACTAGCGGGAGGGGGGAGCAGTTCTTC
CASSWTSGRGEQFF
>-|TRBV20-1|TRBJ2-7|TRBD1|13
TGCAGTGCGCCAGGACAGGGCCACTACGAGCAGTACTTC
CSAPGQGHYEQYF